This T cell receptor beta chain comes out of a study of blood T cells in healthy people across ages. Whole-study findings and limits: As age increased, TCR beta diversity per million T cells fell in a roughly linear fashion.

PCR was performed a second time for roughly 7 to 11 cycles using a sample-barcoded 5' primer and a J-beta primer mix. TCRdb re-called the 5' RACE reads through MiXCR, storing one row per CDR3 protein. The sample gives some 850,000 distinct CDR3 sequences, under 30% of which show up once; about 2.9% is in the top ten. Healthy Russian Caucasian donors spanned ages about 6 to 90 years. A minimum of 7 million PBMCs was isolated per sample. The V and J ends lost 3 bases and 4 bases respectively, with 13 bases between them. This CDR3 comprises 14 residues. Per the germline V gene, CDR1 is DFQATT and CDR2 is SNEGSKA (reference sequence). This clonotype has more than one count but fewer than ten. Its antigen remains unknown. These data are also associated with another study on T cells of mothers and their children. From that report: Thymic selection molds TCR recombination output in much the same way for related pairs as for unrelated pairs.

The receptor comes from a boy younger than 18 in good health. The chain joins TRBV20-1 to TRBJ2-1; D unclear. The sequenced sample was blood. Here the CDR3 reads CSASRRTEYNEQFF. DNA for the CDR3: TGCAGTGCTAGCCGCCGGACGGAGTACAATGAGCAGTTCTTC.